This entry lists 27 T cell receptor beta chains sequenced from one sample in a study of regulatory T cells in long-lasting Graves disease. The time point here: persistent/refractory GD, antithyroid drugs over 5 years with positive TRAb. PBMC-derived RNA was used for the TCR library. Relying on iRepertoire HTBI primers and Arm-PCR of CDR3 regions, the team built TCR beta libraries. TCRdb analysed the multiplex PCR reads with MiXCR anew, one entry per CDR3 protein. The table shows 300,000 to 350,000 distinct CDR3 sequences, with about 20% occurring only once. The sequenced sample was peripheral blood mononuclear cells (PBMCs), obtained when the disease was refractory, from a patient treated with antithyroid drugs. The receptor source for this set is a female donor with Graves disease.

This clonotype was seen ten or more times. The rearrangement links TRBV28 to TRBJ1-2; D is unresolved. Germline V gives CDR1 MDHEN, CDR2 SYDVKM. V was cut by 2 bases and J by 5 bases, with 15 bases left in between. CDR3 length equals 15 residues. The CDR3 loop is CASSLRFGSSYGYTF. The CDR3 DNA is TGTGCCAGCAGTTTAAGGTTCGGATCGTCATATGGCTACACCTTC.

This clonotype came up many times. The rearrangement uses TRBV28 and TRBJ2-2; weak D call: TRBD1 (7 bases). CDR1 MDHEN and CDR2 SYDVKM come from the germline V gene. CDR3 length: 14 amino acids. V was trimmed by 4 bases and J by 5 bases, leaving 11 bases between them. CDR3 loop: CASSWAGGTGELFF. The CDR3, as DNA: TGTGCCAGCAGTTGGGCAGGGGGGACCGGGGAGCTGTTTTTT.

This clonotype was counted a few times. This chain connects TRBV25-1 to TRBJ2-7; TRBD1 or TRBD2 may be the D gene (5 bases each). Between the trimmed V and J ends, which lost 6 bases and 2 bases, there was a span of 14 bases. CDR3 length equals 14 residues. The germline gives CDR1 MGHDK, CDR2 SYGVNS. CDR3 amino acids: CASRARGSPYEQYF. The CDR3 DNA reads as TGTGCCAGCAGGGCCCGGGGCTCCCCCTACGAGCAGTACTTC.

The CDR3 protein is CASSLIAGGPFTDTQYF. The CDR3 coding sequence is TGTGCCAGCAGTTTAATAGCGGGAGGGCCGTTCACAGATACGCAGTATTTT. The chain combines TRBV27 with TRBJ2-3; 11 nucleotides line up with TRBD2. The CDR3 is made up of 17 amino acids. Germline V lookup: CDR1 MNHEY, CDR2 SMNVEV (reference sequence). J was trimmed by 2 bases and V by 2 bases; bases with no gene match: 6.

The chain joins TRBV6-5 to TRBJ2-3, with 9 bases lining up with TRBD2. Germline CDR1 and CDR2: MNHEY and SVGAGI. The V gene end was trimmed by 2 bases and the J gene end by 2 bases; junction bases not matched to a gene: 2. The CDR3 runs 15 residues. This CDR3 is CASSYLAGITDTQYF. CDR3 DNA sequence: TGTGCCAGCAGTTACCTAGCGGGAATCACAGATACGCAGTATTTT.

This clonotype was seen at least ten times. The V call is TRBV2, the J call TRBJ2-5; 11 bases agree with TRBD1. V trimming: 8 bases; J trimming: 5 bases; junction bases outside the gene matches: 4. This CDR3 region has 13 residues. Germline V gives CDR1 SNHLY, CDR2 FYNNEI. CDR3 region: CASGQGAWETQYF. The DNA of the CDR3 is TGTGCCAGCGGACAGGGGGCTTGGGAGACCCAGTACTTC.

At least ten counts were recorded for this clonotype. The V gene is TRBV11-2, the J gene TRBJ2-5, with a tentative D call TRBD1 (6 bases). Deletions cut 3 bases from V and 4 bases from J, with 15 bases between. There are 15 residues in the CDR3. CDR1 and CDR2 (germline): SGHAT, FQNNGV. The CDR3, as DNA: TGTGCCAGCAGCTTCGGACAGAGTTTCGCAGAGACCCAGTACTTC. Amino acids: CASSFGQSFAETQYF.

This clonotype was observed at least ten times. The chain uses TRBV27 and TRBJ1-5; 8 nucleotides match TRBD1. The V segment lost 5 bases and the J segment 6 bases; nucleotides outside the gene matches: 3. Germline CDR1 and CDR2: MNHEY and SMNVEV (reference sequence). CDR3 size: 13 residues. CDR3 sequence reads: CASSDDRGQPQHF. CDR3 nucleotide sequence: TGTGCCAGCAGTGATGACAGGGGTCAGCCCCAGCATTTT.

This clonotype has a handful of counts. The chain uses TRBV3-1 and TRBJ2-5; 8 bases line up with TRBD2. CDR3 length: 15 residues. Germline V gene lookup returns CDR1 LGHDT and CDR2 YNNKEL (reference sequence). Trimming cost V 4 bases and J 4 bases; bases outside gene matches: 8. CDR3 in amino acids: CASSPRGGLVETQYF. For the CDR3, the DNA is TGTGCCAGCAGCCCTCGGGGGGGATTAGTAGAGACCCAGTACTTC.

About this clonotype itself: A much larger clone differs from this one at a single base, so this may be a read error. V usage is TRBV7-9 and J usage is TRBJ2-2, with a possible D match to TRBD2 (6 bases). Germline V CDR1 and CDR2: SEHNR, FQNEAQ (reference sequence). The CDR3 totals 15 residues. The DNA for the CDR3 is TGTGCCAGCAGCTTTGGCATAGAGGGTGGCGGGGAGCCGTTTTTT. It specifies CASSFGIEGGGEPFF.

This clonotype appeared a few times. V gene TRBV20-1 combines with J gene TRBJ1-6; D remains unclear. Germline V gene data show CDR1 as DFQATT and CDR2 as SNEGSKA (reference sequence). The CDR3 has 13 amino acids. Trimming pared 0 bases from V and 12 bases from J, leaving 12 bases between. CDR3 DNA: TGCAGTGCTAGAGACCCCCGAGGTGTACCCCTCCACTTT. This gives the protein CSARDPRGVPLHF.

This clonotype has at least ten counts. The chain couples TRBV6-1 to TRBJ1-3; D remains unclear. V lost 8 bases and J lost 0, with 11 bases in between. The germline CDR1 and CDR2 sequences are MNHNS and SASEGT. The CDR3 length is 14 residues. CDR3 in DNA: TGTGCCAGCCGGGATACGTACTCTGGAAACACCATATATTTT. Protein sequence: CASRDTYSGNTIYF.

The table lists this clonotype with many counts. The chain links TRBV6-1 to TRBJ2-2, with D uncertain. CDR1 and CDR2 (germline): MNHNS, SASEGT. The CDR3 length is 14 residues. Trimming shortened V by 8 bases and J by 0 bases, and 10 bases separated the two germline ends. CDR3 sequence: CASARTANTGELFF. CDR3 coding DNA: TGTGCCAGCGCCCGGACGGCGAACACCGGGGAGCTGTTTTTT.

This clonotype was seen only a few times. The V call is TRBV5-1, the J call TRBJ1-1; no reliable D call. V lost 0 bases and J 4 bases, leaving 10 bases between the germline ends. CDR1 SGHRS and CDR2 YFSETQ come from the germline V gene. This CDR3 contains 14 residues. The CDR3 bases are TGCGCCAGCAGCTTGGACAGTCCGCCCACTGAAGCTTTCTTT. Translation: CASSLDSPPTEAFF.

This clonotype was found many times. J is TRBJ2-7 and V is TRBV11-2, with D possibly matching TRBD2 (5 bases). The CDR3 runs 14 residues. Germline V gene lookup returns CDR1 SGHAT and CDR2 FQNNGV. V lost 3 bases and J 0 bases, leaving 9 bases between the germline ends. In DNA form, the CDR3 reads TGTGCCAGCAGCTTTTATGACTACTCCTACGAGCAGTACTTC. This gives the protein CASSFYDYSYEQYF. The variable domain in full, completed from reference TRBV11-2 and TRBJ2-7, reads EAGVAQSPRYKIIEKRQSVAFWCNPISGHATLYWYQQILGQGPKLLIQFQNNGVVDDSQLPKDRFSAERLKGVDSTLKIQPAKLEDSAVYLCASSFYDYSYEQYFGPGTRLTVT.

This chain links TRBV7-9 with TRBJ1-1; no reliable D call. Germline V gene lookup returns CDR1 SEHNR and CDR2 FQNEAQ (reference sequence). This CDR3 comprises 12 residues. V was pared by 1 base and J by 4 bases, with 4 bases between. This CDR3 is CASSLVLTEAFF. As DNA, the CDR3 is TGTGCCAGCAGCTTAGTCCTCACTGAAGCTTTCTTT.

This clonotype was seen repeatedly, ten times or more. V is TRBV6-1 and J is TRBJ2-7; unclear D gene. The CDR3 runs to 15 residues. V shed 1 base and J shed 0 bases, with 10 bases lying between them. Germline CDR1 is MNHNS and CDR2 is SASEGT. The CDR3 region has the DNA TGTGCCAGCAGTGAAGTGGAGCCCTTCTCCTACGAGCAGTACTTC. Its translation is CASSEVEPFSYEQYF.

In this sample, this clonotype turned up a few times. V gene TRBV19 combines with J gene TRBJ2-2; tentatively, D is TRBD2 (6 bases). The V gene lost 1 base and the J gene lost 1 base, with 7 bases spanning the gap. Germline V gene data show CDR1 as LNHDA and CDR2 as SQIVND (reference sequence). The CDR3 has 15 residues. CDR3 amino acids: CASSIAGVNTGELFF. The CDR3 DNA sequence: TGTGCCAGTAGTATAGCGGGAGTGAACACCGGGGAGCTGTTTTTT.

The chain has TRBV29-1 and TRBJ2-1, with D possibly matching TRBD1 (6 bases). This CDR3 spans 13 amino acids. Germline V CDR1 and CDR2: SQVTM, ANQGSEA. Trimming shortened V by 4 bases and J by 4 bases, and 11 bases separated the two germline ends. CDR3 in amino acids: CSVGDIYYNEQFF. The CDR3 DNA is TGCAGCGTTGGGGACATTTATTACAATGAGCAGTTCTTC.

The V gene is TRBV5-1, the J gene TRBJ2-3, with D possibly being TRBD1 or TRBD2 (6 bases each). Per the germline V gene, CDR1 is SGHRS and CDR2 is YFSETQ. With 6 bases removed from V and 6 bases from J, the gap between germline ends came to 11 bases. The CDR3 consists of 12 residues. CDR3 region: CASMGGGDTQYF. The CDR3 region has the DNA TGCGCCAGCATGGGGGGCGGCGATACGCAGTATTTT.

Worth noting for this clonotype: It may be a read error: a sequence one base away is much more abundant. The missing conserved phenylalanine or tryptophan at the end of this CDR3 makes a read error likely. This chain uses TRBV7-9 with TRBJ1-1; 10 positions match TRBD1. V shed 6 bases, J shed 1 base, and the junction held 11 bases outside the gene matches. CDR3 size: 17 residues. Germline-derived CDR1 and CDR2 are SEHNR and FQNEAQ (reference sequence). As DNA, the CDR3 is TGTGCCAGCAGTCCCTCTAAGGGACAGGGGAGGAACACTGAAGCTTTCCTT. Its protein is CASSPSKGQGRNTEAFL.

For this clonotype: A read error is possible here, since a much larger clone lies one base away. The chain recombines TRBV7-8 with TRBJ1-6; D possibly corresponds to TRBD1 (6 bases). This CDR3 comprises 15 residues. The germline CDR1 and CDR2 sequences are SGHVS and FQNEAQ. The DNA for the CDR3 is TGTGCCAGCAGCCTACAACAGGGCATGGGGTCACCCCTCTACTTT. This encodes CASSLQQGMGSPLYF.

In its sample, this clonotype was seen a few times. V gene TRBV6-2 or TRBV6-3 combines with J gene TRBJ2-2; TRBD1 aligns across 9 bases. This CDR3 region has 18 residues. With 2 bases clipped from V and 5 bases from J, the junction kept 12 bases outside the gene matches. Germline V lookup: CDR1 MNHEY, CDR2 SVGEGT. The CDR3 reads CASSYRAQGARRTGELFF. CDR3 DNA sequence: TGTGCCAGCAGTTACCGCGCACAGGGGGCGAGGAGGACCGGGGAGCTGTTTTTT.

This clonotype was recorded many times. This chain uses TRBV24-1 with TRBJ2-2; D perhaps matches TRBD2 (5 bases). The CDR3 has 14 amino acids. With 12 bases removed from V and 0 bases from J, the gap between germline ends came to 13 bases. CDR1 is KGHDR and CDR2 is SFDVKD in the germline V gene. CDR3 nucleotides: TGTGCCCCACTAGGGCAAGCGAACACCGGGGAGCTGTTTTTT. Translated: CAPLGQANTGELFF.

This rearrangement joins TRBV20-1 to TRBJ1-6; 7 nucleotides align to TRBD1. CDR1 and CDR2 from the germline V gene are DFQATT and SNEGSKA (reference sequence). There are 18 residues in the CDR3. Losses at the gene ends were 0 bases for V and 5 bases for J; bases not matched to a gene: 13. The CDR3 nucleotides are TGCAGTGCTAGAGACCACGAGGGCAGACAGGGACATAATTCACCCCTCCACTTT. As protein: CSARDHEGRQGHNSPLHF.

A note on this clonotype: With only one base between it and a far larger clone, this is likely a read error. The CDR3 nucleotides are TGCAGTGCTCCCGGGACAGGCTTCTCCTACGAGCACTACTTC. The encoded protein is CSAPGTGFSYEHYF. The chain carries TRBV29-1 and TRBJ2-7, with TRBD1 identical over 8 bases. Per the germline V gene, CDR1 is SQVTM and CDR2 is ANQGSEA. The CDR3 runs to 14 residues.

The sample holds many counts of this clonotype. Relative to the germline gene, one junction end is altered; a read error may explain this. The chain joins TRBV7-2 to TRBJ2-7; perhaps TRBD1 as D (9 bases). The CDR3 runs to 14 residues. Germline CDR1 reads SGHTA; CDR2 reads FQGNSA. The CDR3 sequence is CASSVAGQGYEQYF. In DNA, the CDR3 is TGTGCCAGCAGCGTAGCGGGACAGGGCTACGAGCAGTACTTC.